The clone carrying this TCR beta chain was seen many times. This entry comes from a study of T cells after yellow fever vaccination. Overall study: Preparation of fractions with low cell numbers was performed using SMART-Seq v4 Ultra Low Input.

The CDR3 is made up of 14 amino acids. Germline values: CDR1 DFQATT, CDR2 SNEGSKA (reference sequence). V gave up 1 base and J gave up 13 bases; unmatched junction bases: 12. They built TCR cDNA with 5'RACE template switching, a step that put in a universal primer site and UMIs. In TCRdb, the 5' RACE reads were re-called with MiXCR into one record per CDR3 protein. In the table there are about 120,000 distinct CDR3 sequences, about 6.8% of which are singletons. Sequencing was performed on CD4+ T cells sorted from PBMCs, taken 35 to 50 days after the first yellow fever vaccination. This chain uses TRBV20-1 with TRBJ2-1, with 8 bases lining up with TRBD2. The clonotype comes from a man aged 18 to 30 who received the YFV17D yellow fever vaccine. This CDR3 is CSARGLATGLGQFF. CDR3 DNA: TGCAGTGCTAGAGGACTAGCGACGGGCTTGGGTCAGTTCTTC.